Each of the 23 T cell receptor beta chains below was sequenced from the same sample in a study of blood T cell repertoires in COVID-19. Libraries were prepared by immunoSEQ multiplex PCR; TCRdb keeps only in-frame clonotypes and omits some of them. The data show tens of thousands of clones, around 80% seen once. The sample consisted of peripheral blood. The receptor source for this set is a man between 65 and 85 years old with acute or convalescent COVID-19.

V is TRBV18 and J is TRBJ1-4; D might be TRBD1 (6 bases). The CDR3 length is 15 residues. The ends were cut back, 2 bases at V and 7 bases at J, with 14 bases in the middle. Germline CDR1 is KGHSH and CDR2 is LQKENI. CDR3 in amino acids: CASSPSTGLGEKLFF. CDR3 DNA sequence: TGTGCCAGCTCACCATCCACAGGGCTGGGTGAAAAACTGTTTTTT.

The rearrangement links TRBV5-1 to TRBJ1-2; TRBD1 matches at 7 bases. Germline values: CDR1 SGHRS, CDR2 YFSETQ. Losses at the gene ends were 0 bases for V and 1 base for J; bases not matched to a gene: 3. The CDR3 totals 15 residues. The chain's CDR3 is CASSLADRINYGYTF. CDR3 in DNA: TGCGCCAGCAGCTTGGCGGACAGGATTAACTATGGCTACACCTTC.

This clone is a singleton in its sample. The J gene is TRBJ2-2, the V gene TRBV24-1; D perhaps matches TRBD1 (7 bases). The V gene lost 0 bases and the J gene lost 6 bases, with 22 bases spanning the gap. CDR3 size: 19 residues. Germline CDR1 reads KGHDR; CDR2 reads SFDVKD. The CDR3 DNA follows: TGTGCCACCAGTGATTTGATCTTTAGGAGGGGGCAGTATCCCGGGGAGCTGTTTTTT. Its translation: CATSDLIFRRGQYPGELFF.

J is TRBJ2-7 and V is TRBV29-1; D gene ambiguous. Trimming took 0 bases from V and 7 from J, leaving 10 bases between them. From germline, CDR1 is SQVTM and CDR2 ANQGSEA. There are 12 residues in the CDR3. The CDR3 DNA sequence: TGCAGCGTTGAAGATAAGCGTCTGGAGCAGTACTTC. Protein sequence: CSVEDKRLEQYF.

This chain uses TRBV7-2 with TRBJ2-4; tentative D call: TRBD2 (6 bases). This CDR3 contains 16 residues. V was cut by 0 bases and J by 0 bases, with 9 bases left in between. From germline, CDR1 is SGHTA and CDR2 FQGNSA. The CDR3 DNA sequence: TGTGCCAGCAGCTTAGCTTCGGGAGAAGCCAAAAACATTCAGTACTTC. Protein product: CASSLASGEAKNIQYF.

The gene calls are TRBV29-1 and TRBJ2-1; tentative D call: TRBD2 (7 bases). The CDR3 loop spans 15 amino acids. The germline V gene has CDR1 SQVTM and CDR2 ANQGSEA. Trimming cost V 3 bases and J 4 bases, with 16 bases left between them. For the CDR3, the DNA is TGCAGCGTTGACCTCTCGCGGGGGCCTTACAATGAGCAGTTCTTC. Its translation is CSVDLSRGPYNEQFF.

The CDR3 DNA sequence: TGTGCCAGCAGCTTAGACCTTGAGGAGAACACTGAAGCTTTCTTT. This translates into CASSLDLEENTEAFF. The chain combines TRBV11-3 with TRBJ1-1, with no clear D. The CDR3 totals 15 residues. V was pared by 0 bases and J by 1 base, with 9 bases between. Germline values: CDR1 SGHNT, CDR2 YENEEA.

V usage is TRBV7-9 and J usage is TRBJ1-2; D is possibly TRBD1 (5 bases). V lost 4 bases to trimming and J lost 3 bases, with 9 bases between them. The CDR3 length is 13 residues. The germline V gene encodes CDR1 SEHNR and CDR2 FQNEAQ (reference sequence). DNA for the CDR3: TGTGCCAGCAGCTGGAGGGGAGACTATGGCTACACCTTC. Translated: CASSWRGDYGYTF.

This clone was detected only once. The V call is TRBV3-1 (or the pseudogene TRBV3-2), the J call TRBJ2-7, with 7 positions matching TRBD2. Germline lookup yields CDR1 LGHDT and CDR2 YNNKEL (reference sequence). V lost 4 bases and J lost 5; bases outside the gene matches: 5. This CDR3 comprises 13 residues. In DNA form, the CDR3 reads TGTGCCAGCAGCCCTCCGGGACTAAACGAGCAGTACTTC. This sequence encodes CASSPPGLNEQYF.

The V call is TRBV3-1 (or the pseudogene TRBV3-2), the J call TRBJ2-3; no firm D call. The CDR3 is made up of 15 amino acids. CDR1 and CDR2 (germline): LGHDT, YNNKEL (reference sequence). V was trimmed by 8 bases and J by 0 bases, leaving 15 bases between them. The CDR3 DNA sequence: TGTGCCAGCGGCGACCTTAGCACTAGCACAGATACGCAGTATTTT. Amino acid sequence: CASGDLSTSTDTQYF.

The CDR3 loop is CASSALQVNSYEQYF. The CDR3, as DNA: TGTGCCAGCAGTGCCCTACAGGTTAACTCCTACGAGCAGTACTTC. The gene calls are TRBV6-4 and TRBJ2-7; a possible D gene is TRBD1 (5 bases). Germline values: CDR1 MRHNA, CDR2 SNTAGT. The V end was cut by 4 bases, the J end by 0 bases, with 13 bases between. The CDR3 totals 15 residues.

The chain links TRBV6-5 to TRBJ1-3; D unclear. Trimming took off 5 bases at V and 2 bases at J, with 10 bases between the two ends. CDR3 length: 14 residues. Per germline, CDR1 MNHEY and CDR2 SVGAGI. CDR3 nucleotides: TGTGCCAGCAGTACGGGAGTTGCTGGAAACACCATATATTTT. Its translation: CASSTGVAGNTIYF.

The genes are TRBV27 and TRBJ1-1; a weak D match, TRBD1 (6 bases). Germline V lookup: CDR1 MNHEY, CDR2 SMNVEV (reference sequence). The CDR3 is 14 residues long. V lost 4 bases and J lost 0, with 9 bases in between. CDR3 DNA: TGTGCCAGCAGTTGGGGGCATATGAACACTGAAGCTTTCTTT. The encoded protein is CASSWGHMNTEAFF.

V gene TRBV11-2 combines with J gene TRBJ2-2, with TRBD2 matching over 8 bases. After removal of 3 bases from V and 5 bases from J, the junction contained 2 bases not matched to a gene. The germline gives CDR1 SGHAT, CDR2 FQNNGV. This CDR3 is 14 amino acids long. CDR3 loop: CASSFSGATGELFF. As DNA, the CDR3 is TGTGCCAGCAGCTTTAGCGGGGCGACCGGGGAGCTGTTTTTT.

CDR3 in DNA: TGTGCCAGCAGCTTGGAGCGGGGTGGGGGCACAGATACGCAGTATTTT. It is translated as CASSLERGGGTDTQYF. This chain connects TRBV5-6 to TRBJ2-3, with 7 bases fitting TRBD2. The trim removed 0 bases at V and 1 base at J, leaving 5 bases unmatched. Germline lookup yields CDR1 SGHDT and CDR2 YYEEEE. This CDR3 region has 16 residues.

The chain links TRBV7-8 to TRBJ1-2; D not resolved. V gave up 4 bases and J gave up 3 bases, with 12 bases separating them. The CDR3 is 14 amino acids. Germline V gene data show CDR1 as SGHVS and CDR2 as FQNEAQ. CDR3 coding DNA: TGTGCCAGCAGCTCCCGCGGGGAAGACTATGGCTACACCTTC. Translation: CASSSRGEDYGYTF.

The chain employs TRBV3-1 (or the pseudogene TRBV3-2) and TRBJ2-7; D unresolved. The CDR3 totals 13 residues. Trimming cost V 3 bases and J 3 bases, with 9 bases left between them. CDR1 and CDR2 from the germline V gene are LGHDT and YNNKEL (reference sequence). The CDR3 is CASSQHNNYEQYF. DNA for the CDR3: TGTGCCAGCAGCCAGCACAACAACTACGAGCAGTACTTC.

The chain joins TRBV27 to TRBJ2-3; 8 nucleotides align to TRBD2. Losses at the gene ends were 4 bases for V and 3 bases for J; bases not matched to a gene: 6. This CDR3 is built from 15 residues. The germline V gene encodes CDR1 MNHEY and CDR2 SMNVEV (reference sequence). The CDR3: CASSYAGGLTDTQYF. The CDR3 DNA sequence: TGTGCCAGCAGTTATGCGGGAGGCTTAACAGATACGCAGTATTTT.

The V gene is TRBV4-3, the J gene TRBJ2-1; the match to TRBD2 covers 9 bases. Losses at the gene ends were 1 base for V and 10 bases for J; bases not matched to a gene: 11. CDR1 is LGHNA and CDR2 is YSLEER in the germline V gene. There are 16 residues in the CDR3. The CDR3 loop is CASSQVKRGVFFEQFF. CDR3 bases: TGCGCCAGCAGCCAAGTGAAGCGGGGGGTCTTTTTCGAGCAGTTCTTC.

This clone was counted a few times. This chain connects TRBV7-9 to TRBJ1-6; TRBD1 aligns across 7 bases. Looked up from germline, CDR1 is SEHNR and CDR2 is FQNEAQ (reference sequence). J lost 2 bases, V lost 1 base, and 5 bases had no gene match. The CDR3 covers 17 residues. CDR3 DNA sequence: TGTGCCAGCAGCTTAGACCTTGGGACAGCCTATAATTCACCCCTCCACTTT. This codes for CASSLDLGTAYNSPLHF.

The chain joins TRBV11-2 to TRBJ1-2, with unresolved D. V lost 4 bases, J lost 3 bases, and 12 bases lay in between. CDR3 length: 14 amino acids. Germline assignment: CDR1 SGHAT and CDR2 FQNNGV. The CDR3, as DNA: TGTGCCAGCAGCTCTATTTTACTGGACTATGGCTACACCTTC. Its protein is CASSSILLDYGYTF. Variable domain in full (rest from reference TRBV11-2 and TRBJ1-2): EAGVAQSPRYKIIEKRQSVAFWCNPISGHATLYWYQQILGQGPKLLIQFQNNGVVDDSQLPKDRFSAERLKGVDSTLKIQPAKLEDSAVYLCASSSILLDYGYTFGSGTRLTVV.

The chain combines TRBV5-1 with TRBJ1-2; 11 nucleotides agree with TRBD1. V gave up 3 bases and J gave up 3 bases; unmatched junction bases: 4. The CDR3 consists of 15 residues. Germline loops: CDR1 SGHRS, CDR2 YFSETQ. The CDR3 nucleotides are TGCGCCAGCAGCTCTGAGGGACAGGGGGACTATGGCTACACCTTC. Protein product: CASSSEGQGDYGYTF.

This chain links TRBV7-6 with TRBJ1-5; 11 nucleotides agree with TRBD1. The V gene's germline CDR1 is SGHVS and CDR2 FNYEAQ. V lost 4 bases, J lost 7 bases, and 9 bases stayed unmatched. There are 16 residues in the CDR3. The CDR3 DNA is TGTGCCAGCAGCTATGGACAGGGGGCGAATAGGCAGCCCCAGCATTTT. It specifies CASSYGQGANRQPQHF. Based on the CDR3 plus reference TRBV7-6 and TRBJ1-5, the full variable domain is GAGVSQSPRYKVTKRGQDVALRCDPISGHVSLYWYRQALGQGPEFLTYFNYEAQQDKSGLPNDRFSAERPEGSISTLTIQRTEQRDSAMYRCASSYGQGANRQPQHFGDGTRLSIL.